The rows below give T cell receptor beta chains drawn from one sample of a study of graft-versus-host responses after intestinal transplantation. Assay used: immunoSEQ multiplex PCR; TCRdb lists only in-frame clones, some missing. The repertoire has several thousand clones, roughly 82% of them found once; the top ten carry about 9.4%. Sequenced material: ileum tissue, taken about 130 days after transplant. The receptors originated from a human patient who received an intestinal transplant, so some T cells may come from the graft donor. CDR3s include the opening cysteine and the closing phenylalanine or tryptophan. A D gene is named only where the DNA matches it firmly. Clone size is not always given. Where it is, it says once, few, many or a class for expanded clones.

cdr3_nt cdr3_aa j_call v_call d_call clone_size
TGCGCCAGCCGACCCTCGGCGAGCTCCTACAATGAGCAGTTCTTC CASRPSASSYNEQFF TRBJ2-1 TRBV5-1 NA NA
TGTGCCACCAGCAGAGATCGCGGGGATCGGGGGGACATTCAGTACTTC CATSRDRGDRGDIQYF TRBJ2-4 TRBV15 TRBD2 NA
TGTGCCAGCAGCTTCGGGACAGCGGAAGCTTTCTTT CASSFGTAEAFF TRBJ1-1 TRBV11-2 TRBD1 NA
TGTGCCAGCAGCTCATTGGGCAATGAGCAGTTCTTC CASSSLGNEQFF TRBJ2-1 TRBV7-2 NA NA
TGTGCCATCAGTGCGAGGGACCGCACTGAAGCTTTCTTT CAISARDRTEAFF TRBJ1-1 TRBV10-3 NA NA
TGTGCCAGCAGTTTGGACAGGGCGAACACCGGGGAGCTGTTTTTT CASSLDRANTGELFF TRBJ2-2 TRBV2 TRBD1 few
TGCGCCAGCAGCTCCGGGACTAGCGGGCTCACAGATACGCAGTATTTT CASSSGTSGLTDTQYF TRBJ2-3 TRBV5-1 TRBD2 once
TGTGCTAGTGGTTTGGTAACTGGACAGGGAAACACTGAAGCTTTCTTT CASGLVTGQGNTEAFF TRBJ1-1 TRBV12-5 TRBD1 few
TGTGCCAGCAGCGCCTATGACTACGAGCAGTACTTC CASSAYDYEQYF TRBJ2-7 TRBV2 NA NA
TGTGCCAGCAGCTTAGCGCAGGTATCTCTCAGCTCCTACGAGCAGTACTTC CASSLAQVSLSSYEQYF TRBJ2-7 TRBV7-2 NA NA
TGTGCCAGCAGCAAACGAGCCTTCGGGGTCGAGCAGTACTTC CASSKRAFGVEQYF TRBJ2-7 TRBV21-1 NA NA
TGTGCTAGTGGTTTGGGGAACACCGGGGAGCTGTTTTTT CASGLGNTGELFF TRBJ2-2 TRBV12-5 NA NA
TGTGCCAGCAGCACAACTAATGAAAAACTGTTTTTT CASSTTNEKLFF TRBJ1-4 TRBV27 NA few
TGCGCCAGCAGCCTCGGGACAGTTGAAGCTTTCTTT CASSLGTVEAFF TRBJ1-1 TRBV5-1 TRBD1 NA
TGCGCCAGCAGCTACTCCGGGCCGAGCTACGAGCAGTACTTC CASSYSGPSYEQYF TRBJ2-7 TRBV5-1 NA NA
TGCGCCAGCGGACAGTTCTCCTACGAGCAGTACTTC CASGQFSYEQYF TRBJ2-7 TRBV5-1 NA few
TGCGCCAGCAGCCAAGGGACTAGCGGCGGCTTTCAAGGGGAGCTGTTTTTT CASSQGTSGGFQGELFF TRBJ2-2 TRBV4-1 TRBD2 large
TGTGCCAGCAGTCCCCCGGGCGGGGGGGGCTACACCTTC CASSPPGGGGYTF TRBJ1-2 TRBV6-1 NA few
TGCGCCAGCAGCCAAGGACTAGCGGGAAGTAGAGACGGCACCGGGGAGCTGTTTTTT CASSQGLAGSRDGTGELFF TRBJ2-2 TRBV5-1 TRBD2 NA
TGTGCCAGCAGATTCTATTTGCTACAACACGCACGAAACACCATATATTTT CASRFYLLQHARNTIYF TRBJ1-3 TRBV21-1 NA once
TGTGCCAGCAGCCTCCGGGACTCCGCATACTTC CASSLRDSAYF TRBJ2-5 TRBV5-6 NA NA
TGTGCCAGTCGGAGCGACCGGGGCAACTATGGCTACACCTTC CASRSDRGNYGYTF TRBJ1-2 TRBV19 NA NA
TGTGCCTGGAGTACCAGAATAGGGGGGAACACTGAAGCTTTCTTT CAWSTRIGGNTEAFF TRBJ1-1 TRBV30 NA once
TGTGCCACCAGCAGAAGACAGGCCGCTGAAGCTTTCTTT CATSRRQAAEAFF TRBJ1-1 TRBV15 NA few
TGTGCCAGCAGTTACGGGGGGGCGCGCGGCACTGAAGCTTTCTTT CASSYGGARGTEAFF TRBJ1-1 TRBV6-5 NA NA
TGTGCCAGCAGCCTCTGGACTAGCGGCACAGATACGCAGTATTTT CASSLWTSGTDTQYF TRBJ2-3 TRBV7-2 TRBD2 once
TGTGCCAGCAGCTTAGGGACGCGGGGGAGGGCCGGGGAGCTGTTTTTT CASSLGTRGRAGELFF TRBJ2-2 TRBV5-4 TRBD2 few
TGTGCCAGCTCCTTATCGGGGTCAAGGGAGCAGTACTTC CASSLSGSREQYF TRBJ2-7 TRBV5-4 NA NA
TGTGCCAGCAGCCCATCACCCTTCTATGGCTACACCTTC CASSPSPFYGYTF TRBJ1-2 TRBV6-1 NA NA
TGTGCCAGCAGGGGGCAGGGGGCATCCCTCTATGGCTACACCTTC CASRGQGASLYGYTF TRBJ1-2 TRBV2 TRBD1 NA
TGTGCCAGCAGCCCGGGACGGAATAGCAATCAGCCCCAGCATTTT CASSPGRNSNQPQHF TRBJ1-5 TRBV7-2 NA NA
TGTGCCAGTAGTATAAATGGACAGCCTTCTGAAGCTTTCTTT CASSINGQPSEAFF TRBJ1-1 TRBV19 NA NA
TGTGCCAGCAGCCCAACAGGGTGGGAGACCCAGTACTTC CASSPTGWETQYF TRBJ2-5 TRBV11-3 NA NA
TGTGCCAGCTCGGGTAGGTGCTCAAGAAAGGCCTATGGCTACACCTTC CASSGRCSRKAYGYTF TRBJ1-2 TRBV9 NA NA
TGTGCCAGCAGCGGAGACAGAGCGTCACCCCTCCACTTT CASSGDRASPLHF TRBJ1-6 TRBV6-1 NA NA
TGTGCCTGGAGTGTAGGGACTAGCGACAATGAGCAGTTCTTC CAWSVGTSDNEQFF TRBJ2-1 TRBV30 TRBD2 NA
TGTGCCAGCAGCTTGGTTGTGTTGAGGCTATCCGACAATGAGCAGTTCTTC CASSLVVLRLSDNEQFF TRBJ2-1 TRBV5-6 NA NA
TGTGCCAGCAGCCCTACGGACAGGAGGGAAGCTTTCTTT CASSPTDRREAFF TRBJ1-1 TRBV6-9 TRBD1 few
TGTGCCAGTAGTATAGCGGGGGGGTTTGAGCAGTTCTTC CASSIAGGFEQFF TRBJ2-1 TRBV19 TRBD2 NA
TGTGCCAGCAGCGCTTCCGGGGGGGCTACCTACGAGCAGTACTTC CASSASGGATYEQYF TRBJ2-7 TRBV9 TRBD2 few
TGTGCCAGCAGCTTAGCGGGGGGCGACGATCAGTACTTC CASSLAGGDDQYF TRBJ2-4 TRBV7-3 TRBD2 NA
TGCGCCAGCAGCAGGGACAGACAAGAGACCCAGTACTTC CASSRDRQETQYF TRBJ2-5 TRBV5-1 TRBD1 once
TGTGCCAGCAGTGATGGACGTAACACAGATACGCAGTATTTT CASSDGRNTDTQYF TRBJ2-3 TRBV25-1 NA NA
TGTGCCAGCAGCTTGGCGGCGATAGAAATCAATCAGCCCCAGCATTTT CASSLAAIEINQPQHF TRBJ1-5 TRBV5-5 NA NA
TGTGCCAGCAGCGCCCGGACAGGGGATTCACCCCTCCACTTT CASSARTGDSPLHF TRBJ1-6 TRBV9 TRBD1 NA
TGTGCCATCACCCCGGACACTAACTATGGCTACACCTTC CAITPDTNYGYTF TRBJ1-2 TRBV6-1 NA NA
TGCGCCAGCAGCTCCCTCGGGTCGGCTAATGAAAAACTGTTTTTT CASSSLGSANEKLFF TRBJ1-4 TRBV5-1 NA NA
TGTGCCAGCAGTTTATCACGGGGAGTTGGGTCCGCCTATGGCTACACCTTC CASSLSRGVGSAYGYTF TRBJ1-2 TRBV27 NA NA